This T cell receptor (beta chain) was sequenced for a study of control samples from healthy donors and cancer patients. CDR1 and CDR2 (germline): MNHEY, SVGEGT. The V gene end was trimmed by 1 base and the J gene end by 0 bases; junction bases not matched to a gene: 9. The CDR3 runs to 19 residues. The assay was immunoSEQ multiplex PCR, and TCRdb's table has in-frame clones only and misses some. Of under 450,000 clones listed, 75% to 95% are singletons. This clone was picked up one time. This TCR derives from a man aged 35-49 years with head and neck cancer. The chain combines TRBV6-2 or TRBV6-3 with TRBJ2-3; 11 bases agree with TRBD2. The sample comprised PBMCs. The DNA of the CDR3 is TGTGCCAGCAGTTACTACCCGACTAGCGGGACTACTAGCACAGATACGCAGTATTTT. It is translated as CASSYYPTSGTTSTDTQYF.